The clone carrying this TCR beta chain was detected once. Libraries were prepared by immunoSEQ multiplex PCR; TCRdb keeps only in-frame clonotypes and omits some of them. The data contain 65,000 to 95,000 clones, around 97% of them singletons. The sample is drawn from a study of technical replicates of blood from a handful of donors. Germline CDR1 reads MNHEY; CDR2 reads SMNVEV (reference sequence). J gave up 8 bases and V 6 bases, and 4 bases lay outside the gene matches. This CDR3 spans 12 amino acids. The TCR comes from a human donor in good health. The chain is built from TRBV27 and TRBJ1-2, with TRBD1 matching 9 bases. Sequenced sample: T cells isolated from PBMCs. The CDR3 coding sequence is TGTGCCAGCAGGGGACAGGGATTAGGCTACACCTTC. Translation gives CASRGQGLGYTF.